The 14 T cell receptor beta chains below come from one sample, sequenced in a study of cytomegalovirus exposure and HLA in healthy donors. PCR amplification relied on 60 Vbeta primers (plus 13 Jbeta primers). Assay: immunoSEQ multiplex PCR; the TCRdb copy retains only in-frame clones and omits some. The repertoire holds more than 90,000 clones, with under 85% as singletons. The sequenced sample was PBMCs. All receptors come from a man aged 40-49 years in good health and CMV-seronegative.

The rearrangement uses TRBV30 and TRBJ1-4, with 9 bases fitting TRBD1. CDR1 is GTSNPN, CDR2 SVGIG, per germline (reference sequence). The CDR3 is 15 residues long. The V segment lost 5 bases and the J segment 0 bases; nucleotides outside the gene matches: 4. CDR3 sequence reads: CAWGTGSATNEKLFF. The CDR3 region has the DNA TGTGCCTGGGGGACAGGGAGTGCAACTAATGAAAAACTGTTTTTT. Together with reference TRBV30 and TRBJ1-4, the CDR3 gives the full variable domain: SQTIHQWPATLVQPVGSPLSLECTVEGTSNPNLYWYRQAAGRGLQLLFYSVGIGQISSEVPQNLSASRPQDRQFILSSKKLLLSDSGFYLCAWGTGSATNEKLFFGSGTQLSVL.

CDR3 DNA: TGTGCCAGCAGCGGGTCCCTGGGGGGGAGAATAGCCAAAAACATTCAGTACTTC. The encoded protein is CASSGSLGGRIAKNIQYF. The V gene is TRBV7-9, the J gene TRBJ2-4; TRBD2 aligns across 7 bases. CDR3 length: 18 amino acids. V dropped 5 bases and J dropped 0; count of bases not matched to a gene: 13. Germline CDR1 and CDR2: SEHNR and FQNEAQ (reference sequence).

The V and J genes are TRBV28 and TRBJ2-5; 10 nucleotides align to TRBD1. J was trimmed by 5 bases and V by 4 bases; bases with no gene match: 7. Germline V CDR1 and CDR2: MDHEN, SYDVKM. The CDR3 totals 15 residues. For the CDR3, the DNA is TGTGCCAGCAGTTCCTCGACAGGGGGCAGGGAGACCCAGTACTTC. This sequence encodes CASSSSTGGRETQYF.

The CDR3 sequence is CASSLRDRYQETQYF. The CDR3 DNA reads as TGTGCCAGCAGCTTAAGGGACAGATACCAAGAGACCCAGTACTTC. The rearrangement uses TRBV7-9 and TRBJ2-5, with TRBD1 identical over 7 bases. Germline V gives CDR1 SEHNR, CDR2 FQNEAQ (reference sequence). The V gene end was trimmed by 2 bases and the J gene end by 0 bases; junction bases not matched to a gene: 3. The CDR3 runs 15 residues. The whole variable domain, filled in from reference TRBV7-9 and TRBJ2-5, reads DTGVSQNPRHKITKRGQNVTFRCDPISEHNRLYWYRQTLGQGPEFLTYFQNEAQLEKSRLLSDRFSAERPKGSFSTLEIQRTEQGDSAMYLCASSLRDRYQETQYFGPGTRLLVL.

The V call is TRBV7-2, the J call TRBJ2-1; 8 bases match TRBD2. Germline assignment: CDR1 SGHTA and CDR2 FQGNSA. This CDR3 is 13 amino acids long. The V gene end was trimmed by 10 bases and the J gene end by 8 bases; junction bases not matched to a gene: 10. The DNA for the CDR3 is TGTGCCACTGTCCCTAGCGGGCGGGATGAGCAGTTCTTC. This codes for CATVPSGRDEQFF.

The rearrangement links TRBV19 to TRBJ1-3, with D perhaps matching TRBD1 (5 bases). The CDR3 runs 15 residues. From germline, CDR1 is LNHDA and CDR2 SQIVND (reference sequence). The germline V and J ends were trimmed by 3 bases and 4 bases, with 13 bases remaining between them. The CDR3 DNA is TGTGCCAGTAGTATCCGGCAGGGCACAGGAAACACCATATATTTT. Translating it yields CASSIRQGTGNTIYF.

The chain is built from TRBV4-1 and TRBJ1-4; 7 bases agree with TRBD1. Germline V gene sequence: CDR1 MGHRA, CDR2 YSYEKL. The CDR3 extends over 15 amino acids. V was clipped by 0 bases and J by 5 bases; unmatched bases: 3. The CDR3 DNA follows: TGCGCCAGCAGCCAAGACGGGACAGTGAATGAAAAACTGTTTTTT. It specifies CASSQDGTVNEKLFF.

With respect to this clone: Other DNA sequences within the sample encode an identical CDR3. The chain is built from TRBV18 and TRBJ1-5, with 9 bases matching TRBD1. The CDR3 is 14 amino acids. J gave up 11 bases and V 5 bases, and 10 bases lay outside the gene matches. In germline, CDR1 is KGHSH, CDR2 LQKENI. The CDR3 sequence: CASSSRQGGRTQHF. The CDR3 DNA is TGTGCCAGCTCATCCAGACAGGGGGGCAGGACCCAGCATTTT.

This clone appeared once. The V gene is TRBV10-2, the J gene TRBJ1-1, with D maybe TRBD1 (5 bases). The CDR3 spans 16 residues. Germline-derived CDR1 and CDR2 are WSHSY and SAAADI. Between the trimmed V and J ends, which lost 0 bases and 0 bases, there was a span of 11 bases. In nucleotides, the CDR3 is TGCGCCAGCAGTGAGTCTTTGAGACAGTTGAACACTGAAGCTTTCTTT. Residues: CASSESLRQLNTEAFF.

A word on this clone: The junction shows a germline mismatch at one end, possibly a read error. The rearrangement joins TRBV7-9 to TRBJ2-7, with 7 bases lining up with TRBD2. The germline V gene encodes CDR1 SEHNR and CDR2 FQNEAQ (reference sequence). The CDR3 spans 14 residues. CDR3 sequence (DNA): TGTTCCAGCAGCTCCCAGCTAGCGGCTTGGGAGCAGTACTTC. Amino acids: CSSSSQLAAWEQYF.

In this sample, this clone turned up once. The chain has TRBV28 and TRBJ1-6; 9 bases match TRBD1. The CDR3 has 14 amino acids. Per germline, CDR1 MDHEN and CDR2 SYDVKM. V dropped 5 bases and J dropped 10; count of bases not matched to a gene: 6. The CDR3 region has the DNA TGTGCCAGCAGTCTGGGACAGGGTTTATCACCCCTCCACTTT. It is translated as CASSLGQGLSPLHF.

The chain has TRBV5-4 and TRBJ1-1; D is possibly TRBD1 (5 bases). Germline V gene data show CDR1 as SGHNT and CDR2 as YYREEE (reference sequence). This CDR3 has 15 residues. Deletions cut 4 bases from V and 3 bases from J, with 16 bases between. In DNA, the CDR3 is TGTGCCAGCAGCACGGGGGGGGGTATCGACACTGAAGCTTTCTTT. This translates into CASSTGGGIDTEAFF.

This chain links TRBV27 with TRBJ2-7, with 8 bases that match TRBD2. CDR1 is MNHEY, CDR2 SMNVEV, per germline (reference sequence). The CDR3 is made up of 20 amino acids. V trimming: 0 bases; J trimming: 0 bases; junction bases outside the gene matches: 16. CDR3 amino acids: CASSLSGVRVAGRSSYEQYF. CDR3 bases: TGTGCCAGCAGTTTATCAGGGGTGAGGGTAGCGGGAAGGAGCTCCTACGAGCAGTACTTC.

CDR3 sequence (DNA): TGTGCCAGCAGTGGGGGGCTTAATGAAAAACTGTTTTTT. Its translation: CASSGGLNEKLFF. V usage is TRBV6-1 and J usage is TRBJ1-4; tentative D call: TRBD1 (6 bases). V was clipped by 4 bases and J by 4 bases, with 7 bases between them. The germline V gene has CDR1 MNHNS and CDR2 SASEGT. The CDR3 spans 13 residues.